These 14 T cell receptor beta chains were all obtained from the same sample, sequenced in a study of vaccination and CD4 T cells after COVID-19. No antigen has been identified for these receptors. Treatment denoted: approximately 10-day PBMC culture with coronavirus spike peptide pools or control peptides (ViraFEST assay). An Oncomine TCR Beta short-read assay was used to sequence the DNA from cultured CD4+ T cells. TCRdb re-called the PCR reads through MiXCR, storing one row per CDR3 protein. The sample carries over 14,000 distinct CDR3 sequences, 30% to 35% recorded once. The input for sequencing was CD4+ T cells from blood, cultured in vitro, taken after SARS-CoV-2 vaccination. The receptors originated from a human donor who had recovered from COVID-19.

This sequence joins TRBV6-1 and TRBJ1-1; D remains unclear. Trimming cost V 6 bases and J 4 bases, with 15 bases left between them. The germline CDR1 and CDR2 sequences are MNHNS and SASEGT. This CDR3 has 14 amino acids. The CDR3 DNA reads as TGTGCCAGCAGGATGACGGGGTGGGGCACTGAAGCTTTCTTT. Translated, it gives CASRMTGWGTEAFF.

This clonotype was counted between two and nine times. The gene calls are TRBV20-1 and TRBJ2-7, with D possibly TRBD2 on 6 matching bases. The length of the CDR3 is 14 residues. From germline, CDR1 is DFQATT and CDR2 SNEGSKA (reference sequence). V was cut by 2 bases and J by 4 bases, with 15 bases left in between. This CDR3 reads CSARYSGLNYEQYF. The CDR3, as DNA: TGCAGTGCTAGATACTCCGGACTAAATTACGAGCAGTACTTC.

This clonotype was counted a few times. The CDR3 loop reads CASSLPPGERGYTF. In DNA form, the CDR3 reads TGTGCCAGCAGTTTACCACCAGGGGAACGTGGCTACACCTTC. The chain recombines TRBV28 with TRBJ1-2; a possible D gene is TRBD1 (6 bases). Germline CDR1 and CDR2: MDHEN and SYDVKM. This CDR3 spans 14 amino acids. Between the trimmed V and J ends, which lost 2 bases and 7 bases, there was a span of 14 bases.

This clonotype was recorded a few times. CDR3 loop: CASSLDGYRGEAFF. The CDR3 bases are TGTGCCAGCAGCTTAGATGGGTACAGGGGGGAAGCTTTCTTT. V usage is TRBV7-9 and J usage is TRBJ1-1; TRBD1 agrees at 8 bases. Germline assignment: CDR1 SEHNR and CDR2 FQNEAQ (reference sequence). The CDR3 is made up of 14 amino acids. J gave up 8 bases and V 1 base, and 6 bases lay outside the gene matches.

The chain is built from TRBV6-2 or TRBV6-3 and TRBJ2-7; no clear D gene. The CDR3 totals 15 residues. Trimming removed 6 bases at V and 2 bases at J, with 17 bases between. Germline CDR1 MNHEY, CDR2 SVGEGT. CDR3 sequence (DNA): TGTGCCAGCAGCCCGGAACGGCTGTTGGCCTACGAGCAGTACTTC. Amino acid sequence: CASSPERLLAYEQYF.

By share, this clonotype counts as medium-sized. The chain recombines TRBV20-1 with TRBJ2-5, with D perhaps assigned TRBD1 or TRBD2 (7 bases each). The CDR3 consists of 14 residues. V lost 4 bases and J lost 4, with 16 bases in between. Germline V CDR1 and CDR2: DFQATT, SNEGSKA (reference sequence). Here the CDR3 reads CSATRGGGRETQYF. CDR3 bases: TGCAGTGCTACCAGGGGGGGAGGGCGAGAGACCCAGTACTTC.

The genes are TRBV6-1 and TRBJ1-2, with 8 bases fitting TRBD1. The CDR3 spans 17 residues. The ends lost 6 bases at V and 0 bases at J; junction bases unmatched: 12. Germline values: CDR1 MNHNS, CDR2 SASEGT. The CDR3 region is CASRPRGRFGANYGYTF. Written as DNA, the CDR3 is TGTGCCAGCAGACCCAGGGGGCGATTTGGAGCTAACTATGGCTACACCTTC.

The CDR3 coding sequence is TGTGCCAGTATGAAACCTGACTCCTACGAGCAGTACTTC. This encodes CASMKPDSYEQYF. The chain employs TRBV19 and TRBJ2-7; no reliable D call. CDR3 length: 13 residues. The V gene's germline CDR1 is LNHDA and CDR2 SQIVND (reference sequence). Trimming pared 7 bases from V and 0 bases from J, leaving 10 bases between.

The chain has TRBV5-1 and TRBJ1-5; D is ambiguous. Per the germline V gene, CDR1 is SGHRS and CDR2 is YFSETQ. V lost 0 bases and J lost 0, with 4 bases in between. This CDR3 contains 14 residues. CDR3 sequence reads: CASSLGNSNQPQHF. As DNA, the CDR3 is TGCGCCAGCAGCTTGGGGAATAGCAATCAGCCCCAGCATTTT.

This clonotype was observed a few times. The V call is TRBV19, the J call TRBJ1-6; D is possibly TRBD1 (5 bases). V was clipped by 6 bases and J by 5 bases, with 20 bases between them. Germline assignment: CDR1 LNHDA and CDR2 SQIVND (reference sequence). The CDR3 runs to 17 residues. The CDR3: CASSSINPGLNNSPLHF. The CDR3 nucleotides read TGTGCCAGTAGCAGTATAAACCCGGGACTCAATAATTCACCCCTCCACTTT. The whole variable domain, remainder taken from reference TRBV19 and TRBJ1-6, is DGGITQSPKYLFRKEGQNVTLSCEQNLNHDAMYWYRQDPGQGLRLIYYSQIVNDFQKGDIAEGYSVSREKKESFPLTVTSAQKNPTAFYLCASSSINPGLNNSPLHFGNGTRLTVT.

This clonotype has only a few counts. The CDR3, as DNA: TGTGCCACCTCGTGGACAGGGGGCTTTTTCACTGGAAACACCATATATTTT. Translated: CATSWTGGFFTGNTIYF. J is TRBJ1-3 and V is TRBV28; 11 bases align to TRBD1. This CDR3 has 17 residues. Unmatched junction bases numbered 13, after V lost 10 bases and J lost 2 bases. Germline-derived CDR1 and CDR2 are MDHEN and SYDVKM.

V usage is TRBV11-2 and J usage is TRBJ1-1; a weak D match, TRBD1 (5 bases). V was trimmed by 3 bases and J by 1 base, leaving 9 bases between them. CDR3 length equals 14 residues. CDR1 is SGHAT and CDR2 is FQNNGV in the germline V gene. This CDR3 is CASSFTGPNTEAFF. CDR3 in DNA: TGTGCCAGCAGCTTCACAGGCCCGAACACTGAAGCTTTCTTT.

This clonotype was counted between two and nine times. The genes are TRBV5-1 and TRBJ1-6; TRBD1 aligns across 9 bases. V was pared by 0 bases and J by 9 bases, with 7 bases of the junction left unmatched. The CDR3 covers 16 residues. Germline CDR1 SGHRS, CDR2 YFSETQ. CDR3 sequence (DNA): TGCGCCAGCAGCTTGGAAACCGGGACAGGGCGTTCACCCCTCCACTTT. Translation: CASSLETGTGRSPLHF.

This clonotype was seen a few times. The J gene is TRBJ2-6, the V gene TRBV7-2; D is unresolved. The CDR3 totals 16 residues. Per germline, CDR1 SGHTA and CDR2 FQGNSA. Trimming removed 2 bases from V and 0 bases from J, with 8 bases in between. CDR3 amino acids: CASSLRLPSGANVLTF. CDR3 DNA sequence: TGTGCCAGCAGCTTACGGCTACCCTCTGGGGCCAACGTCCTGACTTTC.